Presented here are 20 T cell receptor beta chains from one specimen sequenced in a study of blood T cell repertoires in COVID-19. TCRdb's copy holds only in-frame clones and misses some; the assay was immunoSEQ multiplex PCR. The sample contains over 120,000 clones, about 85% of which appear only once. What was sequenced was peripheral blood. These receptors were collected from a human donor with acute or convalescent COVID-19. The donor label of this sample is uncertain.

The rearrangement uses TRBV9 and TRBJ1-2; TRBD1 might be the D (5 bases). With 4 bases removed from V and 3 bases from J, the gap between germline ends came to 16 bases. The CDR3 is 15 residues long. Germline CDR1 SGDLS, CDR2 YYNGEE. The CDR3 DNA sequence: TGTGCCAGCAGCCCGGCGGGGGAGATGTACTATGGCTACACCTTC. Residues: CASSPAGEMYYGYTF. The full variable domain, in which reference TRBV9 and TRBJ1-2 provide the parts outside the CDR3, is DSGVTQTPKHLITATGQRVTLRCSPRSGDLSVYWYQQSLDQGLQFLIQYYNGEERAKGNILERFSAQQFPDLHSELNLSSLELGDSALYFCASSPAGEMYYGYTFGSGTRLTVV.

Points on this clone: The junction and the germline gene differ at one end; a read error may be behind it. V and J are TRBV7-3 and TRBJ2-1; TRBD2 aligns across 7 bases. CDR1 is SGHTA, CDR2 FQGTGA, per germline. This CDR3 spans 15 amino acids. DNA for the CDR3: TGTGCCAGCAGCATAACTAGCGTCTCCTACAATGAGCAGTTCTTC. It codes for CASSITSVSYNEQFF.

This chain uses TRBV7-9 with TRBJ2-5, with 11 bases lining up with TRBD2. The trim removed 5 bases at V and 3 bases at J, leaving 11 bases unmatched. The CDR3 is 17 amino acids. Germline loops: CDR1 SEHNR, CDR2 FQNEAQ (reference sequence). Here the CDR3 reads CASSPWGGTSGKETQYF. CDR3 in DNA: TGTGCCAGCAGCCCCTGGGGGGGGACTAGCGGAAAAGAGACCCAGTACTTC.

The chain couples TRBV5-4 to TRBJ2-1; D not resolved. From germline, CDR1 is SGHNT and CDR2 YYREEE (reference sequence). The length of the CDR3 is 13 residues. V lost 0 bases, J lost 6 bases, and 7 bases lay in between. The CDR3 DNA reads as TGTGCCAGCAGCTTGGGAGCGTTCAATGAGCAGTTCTTC. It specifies CASSLGAFNEQFF. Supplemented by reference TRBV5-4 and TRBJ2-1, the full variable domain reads ETGVTQSPTHLIKTRGQQVTLRCSSQSGHNTVSWYQQALGQGPQFIFQYYREEENGRGNFPPRFSGLQFPNYSSELNVNALELDDSALYLCASSLGAFNEQFFGPGTRLTVL.

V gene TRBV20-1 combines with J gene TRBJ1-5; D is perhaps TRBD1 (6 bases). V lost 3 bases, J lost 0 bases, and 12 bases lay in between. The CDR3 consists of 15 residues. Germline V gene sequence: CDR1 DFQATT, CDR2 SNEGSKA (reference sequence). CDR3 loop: CSASLGGLSNQPQHF. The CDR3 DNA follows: TGCAGTGCTAGTCTGGGGGGGCTTAGCAATCAGCCCCAGCATTTT.

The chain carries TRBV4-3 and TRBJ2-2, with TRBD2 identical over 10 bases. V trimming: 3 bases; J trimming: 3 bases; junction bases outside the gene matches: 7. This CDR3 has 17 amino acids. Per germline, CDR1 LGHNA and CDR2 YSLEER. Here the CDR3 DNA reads TGCGCCAGCAGCCATGGCCGGACTAGCGGATACACCGGGGAGCTGTTTTTT. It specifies CASSHGRTSGYTGELFF.

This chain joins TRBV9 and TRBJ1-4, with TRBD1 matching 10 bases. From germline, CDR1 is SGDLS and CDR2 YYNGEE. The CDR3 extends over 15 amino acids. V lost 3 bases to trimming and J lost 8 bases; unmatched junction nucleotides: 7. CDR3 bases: TGTGCCAGCAGCGACGGGACAGGGGTTACCGAAAAACTGTTTTTT. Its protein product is CASSDGTGVTEKLFF.

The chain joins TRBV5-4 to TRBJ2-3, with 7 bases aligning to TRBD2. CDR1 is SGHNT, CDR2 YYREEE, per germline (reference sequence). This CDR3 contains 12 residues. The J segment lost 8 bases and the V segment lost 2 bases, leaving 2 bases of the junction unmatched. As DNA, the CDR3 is TGTGCCAGCAGCTTTGGGGAGGGTACGCAGTATTTT. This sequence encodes CASSFGEGTQYF.

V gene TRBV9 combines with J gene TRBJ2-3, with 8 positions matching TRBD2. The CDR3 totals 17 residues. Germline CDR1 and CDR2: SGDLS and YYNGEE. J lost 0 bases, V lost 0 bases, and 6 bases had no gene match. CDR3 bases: TGTGCCAGCAGCGTAGATAATGCGGGGGGAAGCACAGATACGCAGTATTTT. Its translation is CASSVDNAGGSTDTQYF.

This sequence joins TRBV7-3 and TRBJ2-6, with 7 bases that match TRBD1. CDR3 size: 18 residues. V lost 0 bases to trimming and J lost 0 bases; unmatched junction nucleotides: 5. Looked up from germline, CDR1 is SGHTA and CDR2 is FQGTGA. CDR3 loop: CASSLTGQSLSGANVLTF. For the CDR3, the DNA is TGTGCCAGCAGCTTAACGGGACAGTCCCTCTCTGGGGCCAACGTCCTGACTTTC. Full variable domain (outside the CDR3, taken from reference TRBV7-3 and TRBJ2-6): GAGVSQTPSNKVTEKGKYVELRCDPISGHTALYWYRQSLGQGPEFLIYFQGTGAADDSGLPNDRFFAVRPEGSVSTLKIQRTERGDSAVYLCASSLTGQSLSGANVLTFGAGSRLTVL.

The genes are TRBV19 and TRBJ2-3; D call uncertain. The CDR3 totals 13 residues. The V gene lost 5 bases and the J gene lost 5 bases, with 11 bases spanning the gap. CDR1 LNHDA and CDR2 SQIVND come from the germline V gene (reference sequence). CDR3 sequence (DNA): TGTGCCAGTAGTCCACGTCTAGGAGATACGCAGTATTTT. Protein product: CASSPRLGDTQYF.

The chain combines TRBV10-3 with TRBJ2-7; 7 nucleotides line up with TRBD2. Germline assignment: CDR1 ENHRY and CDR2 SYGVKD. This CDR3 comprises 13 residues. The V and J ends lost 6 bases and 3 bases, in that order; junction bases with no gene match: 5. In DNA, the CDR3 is TGTGCCATCAGAGAGAGCGGGAACTACGAGCAGTACGTC. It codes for CAIRESGNYEQYV.

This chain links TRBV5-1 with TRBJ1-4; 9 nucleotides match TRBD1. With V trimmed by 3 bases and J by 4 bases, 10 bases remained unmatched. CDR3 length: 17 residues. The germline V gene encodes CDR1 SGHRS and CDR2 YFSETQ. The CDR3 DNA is TGCGCCAGCAGCTGGGGACAGGGCGGGGGCGGTAATGAAAAACTGTTTTTT. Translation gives CASSWGQGGGGNEKLFF.

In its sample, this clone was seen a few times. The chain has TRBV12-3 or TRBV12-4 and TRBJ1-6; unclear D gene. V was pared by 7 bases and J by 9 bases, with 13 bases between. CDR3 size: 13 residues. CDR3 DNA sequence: TGTGCCAGCACCGGCGACCGGGGTTCACCCCTCCACTTT. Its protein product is CASTGDRGSPLHF.

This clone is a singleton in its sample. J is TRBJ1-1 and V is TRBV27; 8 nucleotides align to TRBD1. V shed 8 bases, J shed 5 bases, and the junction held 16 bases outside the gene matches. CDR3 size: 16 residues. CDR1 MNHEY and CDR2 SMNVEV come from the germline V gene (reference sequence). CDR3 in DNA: TGTGCCAGCTTAACCAACGCGGGACAGGTTGAGACTGAAGCTTTCTTT. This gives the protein CASLTNAGQVETEAFF.

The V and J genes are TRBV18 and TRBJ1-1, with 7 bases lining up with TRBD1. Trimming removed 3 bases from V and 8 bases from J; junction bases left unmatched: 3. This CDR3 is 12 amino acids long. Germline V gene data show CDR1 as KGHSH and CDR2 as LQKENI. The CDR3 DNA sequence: TGTGCCAGCTCACCGATACAGGGGGAAGCTTTCTTT. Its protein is CASSPIQGEAFF.

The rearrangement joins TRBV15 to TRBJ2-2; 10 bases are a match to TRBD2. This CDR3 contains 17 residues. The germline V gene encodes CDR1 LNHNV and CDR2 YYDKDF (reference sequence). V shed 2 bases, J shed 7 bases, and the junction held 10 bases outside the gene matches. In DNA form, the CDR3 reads TGTGCCACCAGCAGACTCCCAGCGGGAGGGTCTATCGGGGAGCTGTTTTTT. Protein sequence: CATSRLPAGGSIGELFF.

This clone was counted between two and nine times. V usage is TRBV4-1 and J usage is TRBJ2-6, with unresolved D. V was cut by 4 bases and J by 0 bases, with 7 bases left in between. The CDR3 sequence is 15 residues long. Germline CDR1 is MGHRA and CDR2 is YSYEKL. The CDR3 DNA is TGCGCCAGCAGCCTTAGTGACTCTGGGGCCAACGTCCTGACTTTC. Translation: CASSLSDSGANVLTF.

Here the CDR3 reads CASRRVSGGAAEQFF. The CDR3 DNA sequence: TGTGCCAGCAGGCGGGTTAGCGGGGGGGCCGCCGAGCAGTTCTTC. The J gene is TRBJ2-1, the V gene TRBV2, with TRBD2 identical over 11 bases. This CDR3 spans 15 amino acids. Germline assignment: CDR1 SNHLY and CDR2 FYNNEI. V was clipped by 6 bases and J by 10 bases; unmatched bases: 11.

CDR3 loop: CASSLTGLGNEKLFF. The CDR3 DNA reads as TGCGCCAGCAGCTTGACAGGGTTGGGTAATGAAAAACTGTTTTTT. This rearrangement joins TRBV5-1 to TRBJ1-4; perhaps TRBD1 as D (6 bases). V shed 1 base and J shed 4 bases, with 11 bases lying between them. The CDR3 runs to 15 residues. Germline CDR1 is SGHRS and CDR2 is YFSETQ.